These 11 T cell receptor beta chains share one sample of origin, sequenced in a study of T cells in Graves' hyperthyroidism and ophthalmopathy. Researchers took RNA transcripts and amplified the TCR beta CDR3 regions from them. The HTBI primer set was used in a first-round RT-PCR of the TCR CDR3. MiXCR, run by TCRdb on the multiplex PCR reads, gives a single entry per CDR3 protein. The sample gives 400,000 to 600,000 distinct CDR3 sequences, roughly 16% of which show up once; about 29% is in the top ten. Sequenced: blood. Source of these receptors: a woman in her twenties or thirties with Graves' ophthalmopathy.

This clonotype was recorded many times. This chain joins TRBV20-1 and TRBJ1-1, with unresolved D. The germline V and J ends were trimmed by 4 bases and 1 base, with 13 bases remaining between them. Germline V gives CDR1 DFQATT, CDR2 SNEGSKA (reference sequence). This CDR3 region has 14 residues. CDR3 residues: CSAKLFGKNTEAFF. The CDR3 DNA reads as TGCAGTGCTAAGTTATTCGGGAAGAACACTGAAGCTTTCTTT.

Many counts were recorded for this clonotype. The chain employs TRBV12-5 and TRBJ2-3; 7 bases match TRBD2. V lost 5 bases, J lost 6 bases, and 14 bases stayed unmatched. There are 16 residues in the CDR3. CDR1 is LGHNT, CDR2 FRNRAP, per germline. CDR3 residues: CASGSGTGELLDTQYF. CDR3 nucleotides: TGTGCTAGTGGTAGCGGGACTGGTGAACTTCTGGATACGCAGTATTTT.

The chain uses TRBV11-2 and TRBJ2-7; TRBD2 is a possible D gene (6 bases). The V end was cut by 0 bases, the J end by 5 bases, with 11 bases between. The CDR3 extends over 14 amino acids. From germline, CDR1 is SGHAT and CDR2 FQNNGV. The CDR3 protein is CASSLEEGGDEQYF. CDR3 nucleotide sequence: TGTGCCAGCAGCTTAGAGGAGGGAGGTGACGAGCAGTACTTC.

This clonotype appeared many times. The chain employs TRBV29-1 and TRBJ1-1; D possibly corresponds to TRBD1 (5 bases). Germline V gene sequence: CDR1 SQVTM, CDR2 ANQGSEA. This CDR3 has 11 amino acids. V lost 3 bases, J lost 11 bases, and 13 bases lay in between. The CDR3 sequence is CSVEQGMRAFF. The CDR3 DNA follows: TGCAGCGTTGAGCAGGGCATGAGGGCTTTCTTT.

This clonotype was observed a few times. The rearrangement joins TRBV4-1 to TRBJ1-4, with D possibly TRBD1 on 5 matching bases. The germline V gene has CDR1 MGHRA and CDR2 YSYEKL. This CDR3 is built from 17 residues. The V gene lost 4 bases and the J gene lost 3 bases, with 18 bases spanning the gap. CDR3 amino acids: CASSPPGKRGANEKLFF. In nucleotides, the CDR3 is TGCGCCAGCAGCCCACCCGGGAAGAGGGGAGCTAATGAAAAACTGTTTTTT.

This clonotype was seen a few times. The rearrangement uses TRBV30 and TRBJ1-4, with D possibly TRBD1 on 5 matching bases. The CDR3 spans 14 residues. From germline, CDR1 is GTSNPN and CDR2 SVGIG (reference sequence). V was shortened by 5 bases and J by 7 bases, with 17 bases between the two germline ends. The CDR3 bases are TGTGCCTGGTCCCACCCGGGGGTGGCTGAAAAACTGTTTTTT. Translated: CAWSHPGVAEKLFF.

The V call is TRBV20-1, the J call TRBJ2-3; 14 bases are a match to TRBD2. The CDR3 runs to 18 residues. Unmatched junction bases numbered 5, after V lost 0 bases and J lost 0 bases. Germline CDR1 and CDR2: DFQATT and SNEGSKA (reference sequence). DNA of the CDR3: TGCAGTGCTAGAGAGGGACTAGCGGGGGTCTCTAGCACAGATACGCAGTATTTT. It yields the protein CSAREGLAGVSSTDTQYF.

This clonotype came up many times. In DNA form, the CDR3 reads TGCAGTGCTAGAGATCCTAGGGGGTCCGTAAGTGTCGAGCAGTACTTC. Its translation is CSARDPRGSVSVEQYF. The rearrangement links TRBV20-1 to TRBJ2-7, with D possibly TRBD1 on 6 matching bases. Germline loops: CDR1 DFQATT, CDR2 SNEGSKA (reference sequence). The ends were cut back, 0 bases at V and 6 bases at J, with 21 bases in the middle. The length of the CDR3 is 16 residues.

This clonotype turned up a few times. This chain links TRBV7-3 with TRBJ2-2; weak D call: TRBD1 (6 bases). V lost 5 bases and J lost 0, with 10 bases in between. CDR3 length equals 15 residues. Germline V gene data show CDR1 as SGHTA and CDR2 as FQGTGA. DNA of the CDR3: TGTGCCAGCAGCAGAGGGACATCGAACACCGGGGAGCTGTTTTTT. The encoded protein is CASSRGTSNTGELFF.

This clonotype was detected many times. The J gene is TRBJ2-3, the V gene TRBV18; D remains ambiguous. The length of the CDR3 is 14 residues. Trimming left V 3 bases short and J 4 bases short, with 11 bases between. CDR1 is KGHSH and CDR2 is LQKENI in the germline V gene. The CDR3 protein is CASSPSRPADTQYF. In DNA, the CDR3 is TGTGCCAGCTCACCCTCCCGTCCCGCAGATACGCAGTATTTT.

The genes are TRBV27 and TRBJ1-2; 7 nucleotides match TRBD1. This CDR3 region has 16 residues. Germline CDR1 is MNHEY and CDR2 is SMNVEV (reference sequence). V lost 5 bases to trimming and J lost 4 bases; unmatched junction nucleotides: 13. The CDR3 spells CASSPDREGFVYGYTF. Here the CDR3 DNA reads TGTGCCAGCAGTCCCGACAGGGAGGGGTTCGTCTATGGCTACACCTTC.